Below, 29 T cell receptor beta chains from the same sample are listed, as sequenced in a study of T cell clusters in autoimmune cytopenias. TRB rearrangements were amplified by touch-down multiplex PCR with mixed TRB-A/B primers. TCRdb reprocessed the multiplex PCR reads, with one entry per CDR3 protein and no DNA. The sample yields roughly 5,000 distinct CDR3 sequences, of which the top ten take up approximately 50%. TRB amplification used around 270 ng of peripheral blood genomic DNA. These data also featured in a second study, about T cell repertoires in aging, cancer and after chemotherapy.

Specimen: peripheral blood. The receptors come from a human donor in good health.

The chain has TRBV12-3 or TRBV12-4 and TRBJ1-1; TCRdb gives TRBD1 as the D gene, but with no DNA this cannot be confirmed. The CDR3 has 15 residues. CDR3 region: CASRPRTGLNTEAFF.

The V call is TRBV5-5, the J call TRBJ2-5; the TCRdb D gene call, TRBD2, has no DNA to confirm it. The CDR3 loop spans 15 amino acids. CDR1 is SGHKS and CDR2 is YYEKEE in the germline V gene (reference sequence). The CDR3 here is CASSKGLAGEETQYF.

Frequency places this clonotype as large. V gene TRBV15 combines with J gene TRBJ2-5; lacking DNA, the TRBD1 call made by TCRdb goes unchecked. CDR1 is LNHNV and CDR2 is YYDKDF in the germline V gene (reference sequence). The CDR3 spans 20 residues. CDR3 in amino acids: CATSRGSRVLMGTRQETQYF.

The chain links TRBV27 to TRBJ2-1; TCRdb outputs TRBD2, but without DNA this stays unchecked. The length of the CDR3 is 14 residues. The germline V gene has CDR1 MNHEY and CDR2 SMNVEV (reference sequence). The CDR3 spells CASIMLAGANEQFF.

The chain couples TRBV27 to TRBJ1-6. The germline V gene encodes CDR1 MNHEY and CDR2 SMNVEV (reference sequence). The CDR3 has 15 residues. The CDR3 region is CASSLMSSYNSPLHF.

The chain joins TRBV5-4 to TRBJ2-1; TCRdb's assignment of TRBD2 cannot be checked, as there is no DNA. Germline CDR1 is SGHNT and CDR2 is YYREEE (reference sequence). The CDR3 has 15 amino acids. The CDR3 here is CASSPSSGPYNEQFF.

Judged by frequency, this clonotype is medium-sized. This chain's CDR3 is CASSYHAGGVGFSNTGELFF. The chain joins TRBV6-5 to TRBJ2-2; the D call from TCRdb, TRBD1, cannot be confirmed without DNA. This CDR3 is 20 amino acids long. From germline, CDR1 is MNHEY and CDR2 SVGAGI.

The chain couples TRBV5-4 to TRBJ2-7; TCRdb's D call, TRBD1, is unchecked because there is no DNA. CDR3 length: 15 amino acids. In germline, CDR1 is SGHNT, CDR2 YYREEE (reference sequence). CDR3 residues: CASSSGTRGSYEQYF.

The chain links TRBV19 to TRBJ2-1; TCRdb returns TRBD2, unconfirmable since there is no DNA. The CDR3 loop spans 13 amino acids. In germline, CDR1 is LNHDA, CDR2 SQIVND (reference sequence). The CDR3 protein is CASSERGFNEQFF. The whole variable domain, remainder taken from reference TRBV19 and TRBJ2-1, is DGGITQSPKYLFRKEGQNVTLSCEQNLNHDAMYWYRQDPGQGLRLIYYSQIVNDFQKGDIAEGYSVSREKKESFPLTVTSAQKNPTAFYLCASSERGFNEQFFGPGTRLTVL.

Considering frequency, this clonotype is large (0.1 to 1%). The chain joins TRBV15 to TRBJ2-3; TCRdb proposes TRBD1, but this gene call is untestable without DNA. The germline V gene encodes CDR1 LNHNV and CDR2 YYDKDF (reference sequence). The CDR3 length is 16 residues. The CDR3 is CATSGGWPGSTDTQYF.

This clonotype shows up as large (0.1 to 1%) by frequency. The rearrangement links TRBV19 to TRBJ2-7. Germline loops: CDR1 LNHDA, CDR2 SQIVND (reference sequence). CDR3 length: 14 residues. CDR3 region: CASSIRLAPYEQYF.

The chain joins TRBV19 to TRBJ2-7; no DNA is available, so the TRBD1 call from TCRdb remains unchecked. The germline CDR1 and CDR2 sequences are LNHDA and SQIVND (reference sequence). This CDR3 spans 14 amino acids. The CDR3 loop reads CASSIPGMGYEQYF.

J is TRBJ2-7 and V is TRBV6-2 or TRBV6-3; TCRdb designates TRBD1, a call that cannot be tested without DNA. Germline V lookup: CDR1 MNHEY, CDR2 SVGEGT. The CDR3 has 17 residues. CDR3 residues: CASSYSIGAKHRYEQFF.

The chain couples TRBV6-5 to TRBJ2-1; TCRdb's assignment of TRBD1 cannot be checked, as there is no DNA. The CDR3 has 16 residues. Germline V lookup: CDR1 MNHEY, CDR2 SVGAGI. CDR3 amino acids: CASSWTATSSYNEQFF.

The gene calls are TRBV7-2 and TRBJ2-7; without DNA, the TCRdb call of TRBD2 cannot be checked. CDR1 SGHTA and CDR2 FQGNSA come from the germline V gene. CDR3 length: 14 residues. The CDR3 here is CASRTSGSRYEQYF.

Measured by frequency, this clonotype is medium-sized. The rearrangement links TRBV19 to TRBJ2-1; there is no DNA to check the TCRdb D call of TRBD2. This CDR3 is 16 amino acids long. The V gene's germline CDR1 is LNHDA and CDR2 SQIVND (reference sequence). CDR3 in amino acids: CASTDIGLAGSNEQFF.

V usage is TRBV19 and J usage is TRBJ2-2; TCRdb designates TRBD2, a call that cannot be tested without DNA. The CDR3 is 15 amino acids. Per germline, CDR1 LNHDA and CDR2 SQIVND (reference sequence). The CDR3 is CASSIGAGDTGELFF.

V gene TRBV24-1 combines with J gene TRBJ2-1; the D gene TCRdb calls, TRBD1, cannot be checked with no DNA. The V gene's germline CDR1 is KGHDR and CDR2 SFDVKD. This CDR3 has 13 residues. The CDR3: CATSLGGYNEQFF.

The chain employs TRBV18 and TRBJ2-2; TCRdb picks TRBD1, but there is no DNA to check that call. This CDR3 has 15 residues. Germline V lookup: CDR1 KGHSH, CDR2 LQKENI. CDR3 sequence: CASSPRQGNTGELFF.

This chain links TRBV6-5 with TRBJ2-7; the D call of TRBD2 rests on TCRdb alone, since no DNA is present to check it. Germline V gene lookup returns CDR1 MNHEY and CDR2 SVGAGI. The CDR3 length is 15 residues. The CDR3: CASSLVLGVTGEQYF.

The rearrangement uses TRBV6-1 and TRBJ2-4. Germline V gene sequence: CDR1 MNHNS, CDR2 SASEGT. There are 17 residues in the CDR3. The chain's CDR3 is CASSEAPQWVVKNIQYF.

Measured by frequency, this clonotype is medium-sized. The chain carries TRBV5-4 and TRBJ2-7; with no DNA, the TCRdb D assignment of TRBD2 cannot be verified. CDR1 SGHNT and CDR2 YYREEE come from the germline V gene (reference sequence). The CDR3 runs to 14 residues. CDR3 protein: CASSLPSGTSEQYF.

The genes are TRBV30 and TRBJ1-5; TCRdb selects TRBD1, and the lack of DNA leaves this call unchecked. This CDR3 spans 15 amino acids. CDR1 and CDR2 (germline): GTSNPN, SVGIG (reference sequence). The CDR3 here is CAWSKPQGPNQPQHF. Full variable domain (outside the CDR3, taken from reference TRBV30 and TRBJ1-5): SQTIHQWPATLVQPVGSPLSLECTVEGTSNPNLYWYRQAAGRGLQLLFYSVGIGQISSEVPQNLSASRPQDRQFILSSKKLLLSDSGFYLCAWSKPQGPNQPQHFGDGTRLSIL.

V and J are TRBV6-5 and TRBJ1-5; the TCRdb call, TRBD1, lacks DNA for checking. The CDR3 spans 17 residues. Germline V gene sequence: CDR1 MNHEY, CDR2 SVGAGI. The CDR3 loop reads CASSGSGTGRVSQPQHF.

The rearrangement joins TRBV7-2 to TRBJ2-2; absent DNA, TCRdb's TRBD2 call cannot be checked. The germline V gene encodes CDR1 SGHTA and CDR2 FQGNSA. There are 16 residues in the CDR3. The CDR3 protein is CASSSTSGPNTGELFF.

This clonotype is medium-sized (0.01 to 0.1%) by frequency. CDR3 loop: CAWSSGYIGELFF. V gene TRBV30 combines with J gene TRBJ2-2; the D gene TCRdb calls, TRBD2, cannot be checked with no DNA. This CDR3 contains 13 residues. Per germline, CDR1 GTSNPN and CDR2 SVGIG (reference sequence).

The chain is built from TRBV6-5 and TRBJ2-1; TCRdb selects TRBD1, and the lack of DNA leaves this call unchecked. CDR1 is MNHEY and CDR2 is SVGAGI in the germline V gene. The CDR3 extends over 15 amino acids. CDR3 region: CASSYEGGRSNEQFF.

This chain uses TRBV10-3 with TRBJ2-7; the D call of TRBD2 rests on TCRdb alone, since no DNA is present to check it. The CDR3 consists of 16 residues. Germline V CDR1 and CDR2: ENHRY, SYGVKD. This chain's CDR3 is CAISAGLAGLGYEQYF.

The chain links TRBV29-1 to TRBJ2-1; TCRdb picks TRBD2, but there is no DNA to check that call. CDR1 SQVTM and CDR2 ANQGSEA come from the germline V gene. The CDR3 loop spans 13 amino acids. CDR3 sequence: CSVKLGLADEQFF.